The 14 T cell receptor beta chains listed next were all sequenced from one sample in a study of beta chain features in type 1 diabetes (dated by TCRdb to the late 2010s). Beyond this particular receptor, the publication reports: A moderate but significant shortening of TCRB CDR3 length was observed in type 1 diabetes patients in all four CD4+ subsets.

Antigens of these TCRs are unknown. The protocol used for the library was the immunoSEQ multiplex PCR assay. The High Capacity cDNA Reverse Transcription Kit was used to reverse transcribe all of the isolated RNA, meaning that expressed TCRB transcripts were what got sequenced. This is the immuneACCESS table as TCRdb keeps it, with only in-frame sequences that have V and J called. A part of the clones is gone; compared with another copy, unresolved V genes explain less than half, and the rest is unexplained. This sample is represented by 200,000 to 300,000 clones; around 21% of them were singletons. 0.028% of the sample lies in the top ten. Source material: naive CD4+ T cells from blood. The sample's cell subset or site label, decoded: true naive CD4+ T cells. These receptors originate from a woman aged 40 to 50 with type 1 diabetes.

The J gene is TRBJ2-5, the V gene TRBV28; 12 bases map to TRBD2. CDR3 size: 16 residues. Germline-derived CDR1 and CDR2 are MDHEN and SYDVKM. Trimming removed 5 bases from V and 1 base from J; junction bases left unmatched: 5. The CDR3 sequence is CASSQRTSGVQETQYF. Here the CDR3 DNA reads TGTGCCAGCAGTCAACGGACTAGCGGGGTCCAAGAGACCCAGTACTTC.

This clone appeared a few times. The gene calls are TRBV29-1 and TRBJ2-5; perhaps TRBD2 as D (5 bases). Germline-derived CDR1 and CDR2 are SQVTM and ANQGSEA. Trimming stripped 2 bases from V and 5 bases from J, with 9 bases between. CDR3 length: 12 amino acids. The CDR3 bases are TGCAGCGTTGAATCGGAGGCGGAGACCCAGTACTTC. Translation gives CSVESEAETQYF.

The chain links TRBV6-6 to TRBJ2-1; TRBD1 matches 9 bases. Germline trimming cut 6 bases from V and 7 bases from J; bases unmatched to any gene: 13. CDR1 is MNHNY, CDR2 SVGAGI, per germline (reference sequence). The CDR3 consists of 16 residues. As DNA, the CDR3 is TGTGCCAGCAGCTACCAGGGGACAGGGTTAAGGAATGAGCAGTTCTTC. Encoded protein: CASSYQGTGLRNEQFF.

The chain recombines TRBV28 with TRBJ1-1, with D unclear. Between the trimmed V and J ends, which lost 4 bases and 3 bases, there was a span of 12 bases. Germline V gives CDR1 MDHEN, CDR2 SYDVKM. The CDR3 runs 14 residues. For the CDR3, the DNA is TGTGCCAGCAGTTCTCCTGACTCCTACACTGAAGCTTTCTTT. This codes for CASSSPDSYTEAFF.

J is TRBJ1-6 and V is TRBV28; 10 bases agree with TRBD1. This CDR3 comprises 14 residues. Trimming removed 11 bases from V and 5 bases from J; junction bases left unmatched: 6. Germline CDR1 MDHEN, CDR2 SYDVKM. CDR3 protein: CACKGTGDNSPLHF. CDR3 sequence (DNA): TGTGCCTGCAAAGGGACAGGGGATAATTCACCCCTCCACTTT.

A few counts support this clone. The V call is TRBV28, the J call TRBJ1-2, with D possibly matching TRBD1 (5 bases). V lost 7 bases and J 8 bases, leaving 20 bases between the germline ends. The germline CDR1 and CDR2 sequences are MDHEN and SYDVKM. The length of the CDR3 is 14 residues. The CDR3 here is CASTLRDSIGGYTF. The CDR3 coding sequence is TGTGCCAGCACCCTCCGGGACTCGATTGGGGGCTACACCTTC.

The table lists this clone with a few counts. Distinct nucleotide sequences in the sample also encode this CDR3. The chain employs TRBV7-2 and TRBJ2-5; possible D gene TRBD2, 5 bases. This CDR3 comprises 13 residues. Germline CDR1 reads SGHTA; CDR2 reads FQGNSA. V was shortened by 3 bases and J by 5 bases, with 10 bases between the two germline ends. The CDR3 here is CASSFSSRETQYF. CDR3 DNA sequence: TGTGCCAGCAGCTTTTCTAGCCGGGAGACCCAGTACTTC.

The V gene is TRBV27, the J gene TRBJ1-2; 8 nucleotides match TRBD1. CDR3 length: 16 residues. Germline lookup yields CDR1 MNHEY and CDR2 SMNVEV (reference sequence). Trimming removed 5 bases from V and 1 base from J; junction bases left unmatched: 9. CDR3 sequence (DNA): TGTGCCAGCAGTGCGGGTGGGACAGGATTTAACTATGGCTACACCTTC. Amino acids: CASSAGGTGFNYGYTF.

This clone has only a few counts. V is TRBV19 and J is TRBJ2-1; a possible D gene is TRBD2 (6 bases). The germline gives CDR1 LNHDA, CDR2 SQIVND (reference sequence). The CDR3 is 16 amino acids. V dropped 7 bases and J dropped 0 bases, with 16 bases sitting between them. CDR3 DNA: TGTGCCAGTATGGATGGAGGGCTCAGCTCCTACAATGAGCAGTTCTTC. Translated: CASMDGGLSSYNEQFF.

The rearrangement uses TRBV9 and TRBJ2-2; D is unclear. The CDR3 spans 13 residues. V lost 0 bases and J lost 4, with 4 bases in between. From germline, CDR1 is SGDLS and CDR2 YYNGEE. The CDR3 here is CASSVGSTGELFF. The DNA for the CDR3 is TGTGCCAGCAGCGTAGGCAGCACCGGGGAGCTGTTTTTT. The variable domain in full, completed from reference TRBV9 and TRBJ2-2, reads DSGVTQTPKHLITATGQRVTLRCSPRSGDLSVYWYQQSLDQGLQFLIQYYNGEERAKGNILERFSAQQFPDLHSELNLSSLELGDSALYFCASSVGSTGELFFGEGSRLTVL.

The CDR3 region is CASSLGGLDGYTF. The DNA for the CDR3 is TGTGCCAGCAGCTTAGGGGGGCTTGATGGCTACACCTTC. The chain combines TRBV7-2 with TRBJ1-2; maybe TRBD1 (6 bases). Germline values: CDR1 SGHTA, CDR2 FQGNSA. The V end was cut by 1 base, the J end by 6 bases, with 9 bases between. The CDR3 covers 13 residues.

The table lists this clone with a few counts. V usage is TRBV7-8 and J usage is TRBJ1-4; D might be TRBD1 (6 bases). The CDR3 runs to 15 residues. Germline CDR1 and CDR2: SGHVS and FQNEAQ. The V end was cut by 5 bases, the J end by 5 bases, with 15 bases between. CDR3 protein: CASSRTKGVNEKLFF. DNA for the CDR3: TGTGCCAGCAGCAGAACAAAGGGGGTAAATGAAAAACTGTTTTTT.

The CDR3 DNA reads as TGTGCCAGCAGCCCTCGGGACGGGACATATGGCTACACCTTC. It specifies CASSPRDGTYGYTF. The V and J genes are TRBV9 and TRBJ1-2, with D possibly TRBD1 on 6 matching bases. Germline values: CDR1 SGDLS, CDR2 YYNGEE. V shed 4 bases and J shed 5 bases, with 15 bases lying between them. CDR3 length: 14 residues.

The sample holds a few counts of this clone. The CDR3 sequence is CSVSLIYRGGSPLHF. The CDR3 DNA reads as TGCAGCGTTTCCCTTATTTACAGGGGAGGTTCACCCCTCCACTTT. This chain connects TRBV29-1 to TRBJ1-6; TRBD1 matches at 7 bases. The CDR3 is 15 residues long. The V segment lost 5 bases and the J segment 9 bases; nucleotides outside the gene matches: 13. In germline, CDR1 is SQVTM, CDR2 ANQGSEA.